These 18 T cell receptor beta chains were all obtained from the same sample, sequenced in a study of blood T cell repertoires in COVID-19. Clones were read by immunoSEQ multiplex PCR, and TCRdb kept only the in-frame ones, dropping some. There are some 100,000 clones in the sample; around four fifths occur only once, and roughly 13% lies in the top ten. The sequenced material came from peripheral blood. All receptors come from a man in his forties or fifties with active or convalescent COVID-19.

The V gene is TRBV7-8, the J gene TRBJ2-3; TRBD1 aligns across 7 bases. The CDR3 consists of 14 residues. Germline V CDR1 and CDR2: SGHVS, FQNEAQ. Trimming removed 5 bases from V and 2 bases from J; junction bases left unmatched: 4. The CDR3 DNA reads as TGTGCCAGCAGCCCTGGGACAGCCACAGATACGCAGTATTTT. Protein: CASSPGTATDTQYF.

This chain links TRBV3-1 (or the pseudogene TRBV3-2) with TRBJ2-2; D gene uncertain. Trimming stripped 0 bases from V and 7 bases from J, with 9 bases between. In germline, CDR1 is LGHDT, CDR2 YNNKEL (reference sequence). The CDR3 contains 14 residues. In DNA form, the CDR3 reads TGTGCCAGCAGCCAAGAGCGTTCTGTCGGGGAGCTGTTTTTT. The encoded protein is CASSQERSVGELFF.

The chain employs TRBV5-1 and TRBJ2-1; TRBD1 agrees at 10 bases. V lost 4 bases and J lost 8; bases outside the gene matches: 9. The CDR3 loop spans 15 amino acids. Germline CDR1 and CDR2: SGHRS and YFSETQ. The CDR3 loop reads CASSTGQGLPYEQFF. The CDR3 DNA reads TGCGCCAGCAGCACGGGACAGGGGCTCCCTTATGAGCAGTTCTTC.

The rearrangement links TRBV3-1 (or the pseudogene TRBV3-2) to TRBJ2-1; 12 bases match TRBD2. The trim removed 3 bases at V and 6 bases at J, leaving 9 bases unmatched. CDR3 length: 17 amino acids. Germline V gives CDR1 LGHDT, CDR2 YNNKEL (reference sequence). The CDR3 spells CASSHPLAGGLLNEQFF. The CDR3 DNA is TGTGCCAGCAGCCATCCCCTAGCGGGAGGGCTGCTCAATGAGCAGTTCTTC.

The chain is built from TRBV4-2 and TRBJ2-1; 9 positions agree with TRBD1. The CDR3 has 16 amino acids. The junction had 11 bases not matched to a gene; V was cut back by 2 bases and J by 9 bases. Germline V lookup: CDR1 LGHNA, CDR2 YNFKEQ. The CDR3 DNA reads as TGTGCCAGCAGCCAACTTACAGGGGGCCTGAAGGGTGAGCAGTTCTTC. Translation: CASSQLTGGLKGEQFF.

This clone has a single count. The rearrangement joins TRBV7-6 to TRBJ2-7, with D unclear. Trimming cost V 1 base and J 7 bases, with 17 bases left between them. Germline assignment: CDR1 SGHVS and CDR2 FNYEAQ. The CDR3 is 15 residues long. CDR3 DNA: TGTGCCAGCAGCTTAGGGGCCCTGGAACCTCAAGAGCAGTACTTC. It codes for CASSLGALEPQEQYF. Complete variable domain (other parts from reference TRBV7-6 and TRBJ2-7): GAGVSQSPRYKVTKRGQDVALRCDPISGHVSLYWYRQALGQGPEFLTYFNYEAQQDKSGLPNDRFSAERPEGSISTLTIQRTEQRDSAMYRCASSLGALEPQEQYFGPGTRLTVT.

The chain uses TRBV6-1 and TRBJ2-1; 10 bases are a match to TRBD1. Germline V gene lookup returns CDR1 MNHNS and CDR2 SASEGT. Trimming removed 3 bases from V and 7 bases from J; junction bases left unmatched: 3. CDR3 size: 14 residues. The CDR3 sequence: CASSDPGQGNEQFF. The CDR3 coding sequence is TGTGCCAGCAGTGACCCGGGACAGGGGAATGAGCAGTTCTTC.

For this clone: At one of its ends the junction is not consistent with the germline gene, which may arise from a read error. The chain is built from TRBV7-7 and TRBJ2-2; TRBD1 matches 9 bases. Germline loops: CDR1 SSHAT, CDR2 FNYEAQ (reference sequence). The length of the CDR3 is 14 residues. The CDR3 is CASSGTGRTGELFF. The CDR3 DNA sequence: TGTGCTAGCAGCGGGACAGGGAGGACCGGGGAGCTGTTTTTT.

This clone appeared once. The chain recombines TRBV5-1 with TRBJ1-1; D gene uncertain. V shed 0 bases and J shed 2 bases, with 8 bases lying between them. Germline CDR1 SGHRS, CDR2 YFSETQ. The CDR3 runs to 14 residues. Written as DNA, the CDR3 is TGCGCCAGCAGCTTGGCCAGTTCTAACACTGAAGCTTTCTTT. This encodes CASSLASSNTEAFF. Looking up the rest from reference TRBV5-1 and TRBJ1-1 gives the full variable domain: KAGVTQTPRYLIKTRGQQVTLSCSPISGHRSVSWYQQTPGQGLQFLFEYFSETQRNKGNFPGRFSGRQFSNSRSEMNVSTLELGDSALYLCASSLASSNTEAFFGQGTRLTVV.

This CDR3 reads CAISEPGGQTSGNTIYF. CDR3 DNA: TGTGCCATCAGTGAGCCGGGGGGCCAGACCTCTGGAAACACCATATATTTT. The chain carries TRBV10-3 and TRBJ1-3; D may be TRBD1 (6 bases). The V and J ends lost 2 bases and 0 bases respectively, with 14 bases between them. Germline CDR1 and CDR2: ENHRY and SYGVKD. CDR3 length equals 17 residues.

The chain links TRBV5-6 to TRBJ1-4; D not resolved. CDR1 is SGHDT and CDR2 is YYEEEE in the germline V gene. The ends were cut back, 2 bases at V and 2 bases at J, with 7 bases in the middle. The CDR3 runs 14 residues. The chain's CDR3 is CASSFGTTNEKLFF. The CDR3 coding sequence is TGTGCCAGCAGCTTTGGCACGACTAATGAAAAACTGTTTTTT.

The rearrangement joins TRBV11-2 to TRBJ1-2, with a possible D match to TRBD1 (6 bases). CDR1 SGHAT and CDR2 FQNNGV come from the germline V gene. Trimming stripped 3 bases from V and 2 bases from J, with 13 bases between. The CDR3 length is 15 residues. The CDR3 bases are TGTGCCAGCAGCTTCCGGGACACACCAAACTATGGCTACACCTTC. Translating it yields CASSFRDTPNYGYTF.

The chain links TRBV18 to TRBJ1-1; TRBD1 aligns across 8 bases. With V trimmed by 3 bases and J by 2 bases, 5 bases remained unmatched. The germline CDR1 and CDR2 sequences are KGHSH and LQKENI. The CDR3 spans 15 residues. This chain's CDR3 is CASSPSGTGNTEAFF. CDR3 nucleotides: TGTGCCAGCTCACCCTCCGGGACAGGTAACACTGAAGCTTTCTTT. Together with reference TRBV18 and TRBJ1-1, the CDR3 gives the full variable domain: NAGVMQNPRHLVRRRGQEARLRCSPMKGHSHVYWYRQLPEEGLKFMVYLQKENIIDESGMPKERFSAEFPKEGPSILRIQQVVRGDSAAYFCASSPSGTGNTEAFFGQGTRLTVV.

This clone has just a few counts. The gene calls are TRBV19 and TRBJ2-7; unclear D gene. The germline V and J ends were trimmed by 6 bases and 4 bases, with 13 bases remaining between them. This CDR3 is built from 13 residues. Germline loops: CDR1 LNHDA, CDR2 SQIVND (reference sequence). The CDR3 DNA follows: TGTGCCAGTAGCCCCGGGTTGGGTTACGAGCAGTACTTC. Its protein product is CASSPGLGYEQYF.

This clone was observed a handful of times. The rearrangement links TRBV19 to TRBJ2-2; possible D gene TRBD1, 6 bases. Germline V gene sequence: CDR1 LNHDA, CDR2 SQIVND (reference sequence). Trimming pared 5 bases from V and 2 bases from J, leaving 21 bases between. The CDR3 length is 18 residues. CDR3: CASSLRTASSLNTGELFF. The CDR3, as DNA: TGTGCCAGTAGTCTCAGGACAGCTTCGAGCCTAAACACCGGGGAGCTGTTTTTT. Full variable domain (rest looked up from reference TRBV19 and TRBJ2-2): DGGITQSPKYLFRKEGQNVTLSCEQNLNHDAMYWYRQDPGQGLRLIYYSQIVNDFQKGDIAEGYSVSREKKESFPLTVTSAQKNPTAFYLCASSLRTASSLNTGELFFGEGSRLTVL.

The J gene is TRBJ2-1, the V gene TRBV4-1; tentative D call: TRBD1 (5 bases). The CDR3 sequence is 17 residues long. Between the trimmed V and J ends, which lost 1 base and 6 bases, there was a span of 19 bases. CDR1 is MGHRA, CDR2 YSYEKL, per germline. CDR3 sequence (DNA): TGCGCCAGCAGCCAAGTCGCAGGGTCCCAAAGCCTCAATGAGCAGTTCTTC. Residues: CASSQVAGSQSLNEQFF.

The gene calls are TRBV25-1 and TRBJ2-7; D may be TRBD2 (6 bases). Germline V gene data show CDR1 as MGHDK and CDR2 as SYGVNS. Between the trimmed V and J ends, which lost 4 bases and 9 bases, there was a span of 13 bases. This CDR3 is built from 12 residues. CDR3 DNA: TGTGCCAGCAGTGTCGGGAGTTCTCGGCAGTACTTC. This translates into CASSVGSSRQYF.

The V and J genes are TRBV27 and TRBJ2-7; 8 positions agree with TRBD2. The CDR3 extends over 15 amino acids. Germline CDR1 reads MNHEY; CDR2 reads SMNVEV (reference sequence). J was trimmed by 3 bases and V by 4 bases; bases with no gene match: 8. In DNA form, the CDR3 reads TGTGCCAGCAGTTCCGGAGTAGCGGGACTCTACGAGCAGTACTTC. Translating gives CASSSGVAGLYEQYF.